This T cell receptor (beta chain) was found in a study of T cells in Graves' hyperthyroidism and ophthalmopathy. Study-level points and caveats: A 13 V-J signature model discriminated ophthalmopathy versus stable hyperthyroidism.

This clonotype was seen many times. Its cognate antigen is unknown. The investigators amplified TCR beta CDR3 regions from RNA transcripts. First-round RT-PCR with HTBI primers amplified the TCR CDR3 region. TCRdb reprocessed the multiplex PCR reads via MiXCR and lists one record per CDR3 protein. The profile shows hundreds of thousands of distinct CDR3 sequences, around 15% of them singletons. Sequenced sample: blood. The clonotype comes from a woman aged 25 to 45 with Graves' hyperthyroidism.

The CDR3 sequence is CASSYRGGRTEAFF. CDR3 nucleotides: TGTGCCAGCAGTTATAGAGGCGGGAGGACTGAAGCTTTCTTT. V and J are TRBV28 and TRBJ1-1; no clear D gene. The V gene's germline CDR1 is MDHEN and CDR2 SYDVKM. The ends were cut back, 4 bases at V and 5 bases at J, with 14 bases in the middle. The CDR3 loop spans 14 amino acids.